This passage covers 20 T cell receptor beta chains from one sample sequenced in a study of blood T cells in healthy people across ages. Next came a second PCR, run for about 6 to 12 cycles, which used a sample-barcoded 5' primer along with a J-beta primer mix. TCRdb fed the 5' RACE reads into MiXCR, producing one record per CDR3 protein. The data show approximately 1.5 million distinct CDR3 sequences, 30% to 35% seen once. Sequenced material: blood. These TCRs come from a woman aged 30 to 39 in good health.

This clonotype was seen a few times. The V gene is TRBV11-2, the J gene TRBJ2-5; 7 bases are shared with TRBD1. Gene TRBJ2-7 matches the end of the DNA better, so the J call may be wrong. This CDR3 has 15 residues. Germline-derived CDR1 and CDR2 are SGHAT and FQNNGV. This CDR3 is CASSLLTGTSYEQYF. The CDR3 DNA reads TGTGCCAGCAGCTTATTGACAGGGACCTCCTACGAGCAGTACTTC.

Only a few counts were recorded for this clonotype. The chain couples TRBV4-1 to TRBJ2-5; unclear D gene. Germline CDR1 and CDR2: MGHRA and YSYEKL. There are 15 residues in the CDR3. The V and J ends lost 4 bases and 9 bases respectively, with 21 bases between them. This CDR3 reads CASSPMPPGVSAQYF. CDR3 bases: TGCGCCAGCAGCCCCATGCCGCCGGGTGTTTCGGCCCAGTACTTC.

CDR3 region: CSAPRGTSGLREQYF. For the CDR3, the DNA is TGCAGTGCTCCGAGAGGGACTAGCGGGCTTAGGGAGCAGTACTTC. V is TRBV20-1 and J is TRBJ2-5; 12 bases align to TRBD2. The CDR3 covers 15 residues. CDR1 and CDR2 from the germline V gene are DFQATT and SNEGSKA (reference sequence). V shed 5 bases, J shed 11 bases, and the junction held 15 bases outside the gene matches.

V gene TRBV20-1 combines with J gene TRBJ1-1, with D unresolved. The V end lost 6 bases, the J end lost 6 bases, and 14 bases lay between the germline ends. The CDR3 loop spans 12 amino acids. Germline lookup yields CDR1 DFQATT and CDR2 SNEGSKA (reference sequence). CDR3 in amino acids: CSARPVLAEAFF. The CDR3 region has the DNA TGCAGTGCAAGACCGGTTTTAGCTGAAGCTTTCTTT.

This clonotype was observed a handful of times. The CDR3, as DNA: TGTGCCAGCAGCCAAGGTTCCGTTACGCAGTATTTT. Its translation: CASSQGSVTQYF. The chain joins TRBV3-1 to TRBJ2-3; D unclear. Trimming shortened V by 1 base and J by 8 bases, and 7 bases separated the two germline ends. Germline assignment: CDR1 LGHDT and CDR2 YNNKEL (reference sequence). The CDR3 extends over 12 amino acids.

The chain carries TRBV5-1 and TRBJ2-5; 13 nucleotides line up with TRBD2. Trimming cost V 4 bases and J 5 bases; bases outside gene matches: 8. The germline V gene has CDR1 SGHRS and CDR2 YFSETQ. The CDR3 is 16 residues long. The CDR3 protein is CASSTGLAGQGETQYF. The CDR3 bases are TGCGCCAGCAGCACGGGACTAGCGGGGCAAGGGGAGACCCAGTACTTC. The full variable domain, its missing parts supplied by reference TRBV5-1 and TRBJ2-5, is KAGVTQTPRYLIKTRGQQVTLSCSPISGHRSVSWYQQTPGQGLQFLFEYFSETQRNKGNFPGRFSGRQFSNSRSEMNVSTLELGDSALYLCASSTGLAGQGETQYFGPGTRLLVL.

The chain is built from TRBV11-3 and TRBJ2-1; 12 bases are shared with TRBD2. The ends lost 5 bases at V and 5 bases at J; junction bases unmatched: 7. CDR3 size: 16 residues. Germline CDR1 is SGHNT and CDR2 is YENEEA. CDR3 coding DNA: TGTGCCAGCAGCAGCCGACTAGCGGGGGATAACAATGAGCAGTTCTTC. The encoded protein is CASSSRLAGDNNEQFF.

This chain links TRBV14 with TRBJ2-1, with 13 bases identical to TRBD2. There are 18 residues in the CDR3. The V gene's germline CDR1 is SGHDN and CDR2 FVKESK. Trimming took 0 bases from V and 7 from J; bases not matched to a gene: 9. For the CDR3, the DNA is TGTGCCAGCAGCCAAGATCAGGGACTAGCGGGATTAGGGAATGAGCAGTTCTTC. Its protein is CASSQDQGLAGLGNEQFF.

V usage is TRBV9 and J usage is TRBJ2-3; 8 nucleotides agree with TRBD2. CDR1 and CDR2 (germline): SGDLS, YYNGEE. CDR3 length equals 16 residues. V shed 0 bases and J 4 bases; nucleotides not matched to a gene: 7. The CDR3 nucleotides are TGTGCCAGCAGCGTAGGAAGCGGGGGTTCGGCAGATACGCAGTATTTT. It specifies CASSVGSGGSADTQYF.

V usage is TRBV6-1 and J usage is TRBJ2-1; a weak D match, TRBD1 (6 bases). V lost 3 bases and J 9 bases, leaving 12 bases between the germline ends. This CDR3 comprises 13 residues. Per germline, CDR1 MNHNS and CDR2 SASEGT. The CDR3 DNA reads TGTGCCAGCAGTGATCTGGGGGCCATTGAGCAGTTCTTC. It specifies CASSDLGAIEQFF.

This clonotype was detected many times. The chain uses TRBV6-2 or TRBV6-3 and TRBJ2-7, with D unresolved. V lost 3 bases to trimming and J lost 4 bases, with 10 bases between them. Germline CDR1 is MNHEY and CDR2 is SVGEGT. The CDR3 contains 13 residues. CDR3 nucleotides: TGTGCCAGCAGTTATAGGGAAAATTACGAGCAGTACTTC. Protein product: CASSYRENYEQYF.

This clonotype was seen at least ten times. V is TRBV12-3 or TRBV12-4 and J is TRBJ1-1; no reliable D call. The CDR3 runs 13 residues. V was pared by 5 bases and J by 1 base, with 8 bases between. The CDR3 spells CASSEGGNTEAFF. For the CDR3, the DNA is TGTGCCAGCAGTGAGGGAGGGAACACTGAAGCTTTCTTT.

The genes are TRBV27 and TRBJ2-7; TRBD1 is a possible D gene (6 bases). The V gene lost 6 bases and the J gene lost 1 base, with 13 bases spanning the gap. The CDR3 sequence is 14 residues long. The germline V gene has CDR1 MNHEY and CDR2 SMNVEV (reference sequence). DNA of the CDR3: TGTGCCAGCAGGGCGGACAGTTTTTCCTACGAGCAGTACTTC. Translation: CASRADSFSYEQYF.

This clonotype was detected only a few times. The chain links TRBV2 to TRBJ2-7; D call uncertain. This CDR3 is built from 16 residues. V gave up 1 base and J gave up 0 bases, with 13 bases separating them. CDR1 and CDR2 (germline): SNHLY, FYNNEI. The CDR3 region has the DNA TGTGCCAGCAGTGAAGAAGGCTGGAGCTCCTCCTACGAGCAGTACTTC. This sequence encodes CASSEEGWSSSYEQYF.

As concerns this clonotype: This may stem from a read error, because a much larger clone lies one nucleotide away. The DNA of the CDR3 is TGCGCCAGCAGCCGCTCGGACCTTTCCCAAGAGATCCAGTACTTC. Translated, it gives CASSRSDLSQEIQYF. The V call is TRBV4-1, the J call TRBJ2-5; D unresolved. CDR3 length: 15 amino acids. Per the germline V gene, CDR1 is MGHRA and CDR2 is YSYEKL.

This chain links TRBV6-6 with TRBJ2-1; D may be TRBD2 (5 bases). From germline, CDR1 is MNHNY and CDR2 SVGAGI (reference sequence). V dropped 4 bases and J dropped 4 bases, with 5 bases sitting between them. The CDR3 totals 12 residues. The CDR3 sequence: CASSWRYNEQFF. As DNA, the CDR3 is TGTGCCAGCAGTTGGAGGTACAATGAGCAGTTCTTC.

The chain recombines TRBV6-5 with TRBJ2-2; the D is unclear. Germline CDR1 is MNHEY and CDR2 is SVGAGI. V shed 8 bases and J shed 6 bases, with 22 bases lying between them. The CDR3 is 16 amino acids. The CDR3 DNA sequence: TGTGCCAGCCATAAGAGGTCGACTGTAGTGGCCGGGGAGCTGTTTTTT. It is translated as CASHKRSTVVAGELFF.

Worth noting for this clonotype: Mismatch with germline at one junction end may stem from a read error. The CDR3 sequence: CASSTDTDTRYF. The CDR3 nucleotides are TGTGCCAGCAGCACGGACACAGATACGCGGTATTTT. The rearrangement uses TRBV5-6 and TRBJ2-3, with a tentative D call TRBD1 (5 bases). This CDR3 region has 12 residues. Germline CDR1 and CDR2: SGHDT and YYEEEE.

Comments on this clonotype: At one end the junction does not follow the germline gene, possibly because of a read error. The rearrangement joins TRBV28 to TRBJ2-7, with D perhaps TRBD2 (6 bases). This CDR3 region has 15 residues. The germline V gene has CDR1 MDHEN and CDR2 SYDVKM. CDR3 region: CASSPLEGPTYAQYF. The CDR3 DNA sequence: TGTGCCAGCAGTCCCCTGGAGGGACCCACCTACGCGCAGTACTTC.

This clonotype showed up just a few times. V and J are TRBV5-1 and TRBJ1-1; no reliable D call. V gave up 3 bases and J gave up 7 bases, with 7 bases separating them. Germline-derived CDR1 and CDR2 are SGHRS and YFSETQ. This CDR3 region has 11 residues. The CDR3 region has the DNA TGCGCCAGCAGCTCAGAGGTTGAAGCTTTCTTT. Its translation: CASSSEVEAFF.